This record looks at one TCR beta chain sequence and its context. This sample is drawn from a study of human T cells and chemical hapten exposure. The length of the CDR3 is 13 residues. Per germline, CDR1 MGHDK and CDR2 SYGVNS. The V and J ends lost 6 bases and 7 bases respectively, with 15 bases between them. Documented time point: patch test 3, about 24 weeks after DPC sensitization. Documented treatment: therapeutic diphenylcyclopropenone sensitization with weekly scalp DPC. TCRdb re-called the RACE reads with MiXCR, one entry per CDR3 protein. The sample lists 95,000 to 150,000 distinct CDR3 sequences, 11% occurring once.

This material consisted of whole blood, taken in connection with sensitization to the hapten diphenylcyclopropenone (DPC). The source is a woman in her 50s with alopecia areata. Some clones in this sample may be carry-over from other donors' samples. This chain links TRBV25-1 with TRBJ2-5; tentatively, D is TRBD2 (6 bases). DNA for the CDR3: TGTGCCAGCAGGGGGACGGGAGTCGGGACCCAGTACTTC. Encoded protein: CASRGTGVGTQYF.